This T cell receptor (beta chain) was sequenced for a study of T cell changes during pregnancy in multiple sclerosis. In germline, CDR1 is LNHDA, CDR2 SQIVND (reference sequence). V was clipped by 1 base and J by 7 bases, with 7 bases between them. The CDR3 runs to 12 residues. The assay was immunoSEQ multiplex PCR, and TCRdb's table has in-frame clones only and misses some. The sample has tens of thousands of clones; about 94% are singletons. The rearrangement joins TRBV19 to TRBJ1-2; D ambiguous. This receptor was taken from a female donor with multiple sclerosis, enrolled in a pregnancy study. The input for sequencing was CD8+ T cells from peripheral blood mononuclear cells, taken in the third trimester of pregnancy. This CDR3 reads CASSIGAGGYTF. The CDR3 DNA is TGTGCCAGTAGTATAGGCGCGGGTGGCTACACCTTC.